Given below is one T cell receptor (beta chain) in context. Its cognate antigen has yet to be identified. Within one base of it there is no much larger clone, and no base qualities were kept. These data come from a study of cytomegalovirus exposure and HLA in healthy donors (dated 2017 in TCRdb). About the study as a whole: An earlier analysis of around 600 of the donors reported 276 Gb of sequence data and some 120 million unique TCR beta sequences from 150 million to 200 million T cells. To study patterns of TCR occurrence, a later analysis re-analyzed previously published TCR beta repertoires from hundreds of donors and added high-resolution HLA genotyping. The study was designed to test whether signatures of past pathogen exposure could be identified by cataloging public T cell receptors. Of the roughly 410 genotyped donors, 70% to 90% were placed in the genetic ancestry cluster associated with self-reported Caucasian donors. About 330 gigabases of sequencing data and roughly 81 million unique TCR sequences made up an early release that covered around 640 HLA-typed donors. Donor age, sex, ethnicity and CMV serostatus were collected together with the repertoire data. A separate validation cohort of over 95 different subjects was used in addition to the 666-subject first cohort. HLA typing covered class I and class II loci at four-digit resolution. Among roughly 400 genotyped donors of the cohort, an average of approximately 230,000 unique TCR beta nucleotide sequences were sequenced per donor, roughly 20% of them non-productive. Roughly five DR-DQ haplotypes were handled as single units for association and clustering, since linkage in the cohort was strong. Every discovery cohort repertoire had been produced on one sequencing platform. In an earlier analysis of over 550 of the donors, high-throughput TCR beta sequencing was used to judge whether each TCR beta V gene segment behaved as functional or pseudogenic. To predict cytomegalovirus infection status, the study brought together high-throughput TCR immunosequencing, statistical association of individual TCRs with disease status, and machine learning. A later genetic analysis used genome-wide SNP genotypes for about 60% of the roughly 700 donors, treating that subset as a discovery cohort. Using immunosequencing, the study profiled T cell repertoires from 500 to 800 subjects and related those repertoires to cytomegalovirus serostatus. In the later analysis, no new phenotypic data were used to find candidate immune exposures; instead, reliance was placed on TCR beta sequences and their occurrence across donors. Typing coverage differed by locus: A, B, C, DRB1 and DQB1 were typed in roughly 620-630 donors, DQA1 in 500 to 550, DPA1 in approximately 600, and DPB1 in about 450. What the study reported, not specific to this receptor: When HLA alleles, especially DR and DQ, strongly co-occurred, TCR associations were difficult to assign to individual alleles. Specific HLA alleles were associated with 15,000 to 20,000 TCR beta sequences at a false discovery rate of 0.05 in a later analysis. Compared with the roughly 670-donor mean, donors in an Asian-associated ancestry cluster had fewer N-insertions in productive TCRs, according to a later genetic analysis. Because counts were too low, 15 to 20 rarely observed V segments, including chromosome 9 orphons, were excluded from the earlier analysis of some 540 of the donors. In a later analysis, HLA-associated TCR beta chains showed more clonal expansion and lower generation probabilities than non-associated chains that were equally common. Correlated functional status among segregating V segments might be attributable to linkage disequilibrium, but an unknown experimental factor could not be ruled out. Because HLA typing was unavailable for some donors at each locus, only the typed subset was used in association tests. Immune exposure information for the cohort was limited to CMV serostatus. Most CMV-associated TCR beta chains appeared to be HLA-restricted in a later analysis, and the HLA associations seemed to be driven largely by CMV exposure. Most TCR sequences were observed very rarely across donors, whereas some public TCRs were present in many individuals. The study gave a list of under 200 TCR beta chains associated with cytomegalovirus. The sequencing pipeline was judged likely to have produced a cluster of highly shared sequence variants as a technical artifact. In both the original and validation cohorts, the classifier was reported to diagnose cytomegalovirus status with high specificity and sensitivity. A few of the identified cytomegalovirus-associated TCR beta chains were confirmed in vitro to be specific for cytomegalovirus antigens. In an earlier analysis of 500 to 650 of the donors, most TCR beta V segments appeared in productive rearrangements about 87% or about 30% of the time, broadly matching IMGT annotations. Roughly uniform sequencing depth across donors was assumed in presence/absence analyses, although this assumption may not hold. A further reported finding was that TCR beta sequences accurately predicted the HLA-A and HLA-B alleles for most subjects in the first cohort. Only TCR beta chains were sequenced in this cohort, and the absence of alpha or paired-chain data limited detectable features. It was suggested by the authors that the approach could potentially be generalized to other disease states and immunological phenotypes. In a later analysis, the rate of TCR association differed among HLA loci, with DRB1 alleles having the most associated TCRs and HLA-C alleles having the fewest. In a later analysis, several top co-occurrence clusters were reported to appear linked to parvovirus B19, influenza, CMV and Epstein-Barr virus. An association between a missense DCLRE1C variant and V-gene and J-gene trimming of TCR beta chains was found in a later genetic analysis and replicated in an independent cohort.

The cohort consisted of 650 to 850 healthy bone marrow donors. Cohort members were all nominally healthy when sampled, although unrecorded immune exposures were likely present. The donor tested CMV seropositive and was one of the 289 seropositive cohort members. A peripheral blood sample was provided by each donor, and peripheral blood mononuclear cells were used for TCR beta sequencing. Genomic DNA extraction from the blood cell samples was performed with the Qiagen DNeasy Blood Extraction Kit. Receptor libraries were prepared by the immunoSEQ multiplex PCR assay. For the multiplex PCR, a mixture combining 60 forward primers for TCR Vbeta segments and 13 reverse primers for TCR Jbeta segments was used. The CDR3 region of rearranged TCR beta genes was amplified from genomic DNA with a multiplex PCR assay. Amplified TCR beta libraries were sequenced as 87-base-pair reads on the Illumina HiSeq System. As for the authors' bioinformatics: Across the 600 to 700 repertoires, a later analysis counted 78 million or so unique TCR beta chains, around 11 million of which were shared by at least two donors. To remove PCR and sequencing errors, raw reads were error-corrected and collapsed into unique sequences using a nearest-neighbor algorithm that merged closely related sequences. Alignment of CDR3 sequences to IMGT reference sequences was used to assign V, D and J gene segments. For a sequence to be retained, a match of at least six nucleotides to both a V gene segment and a J gene segment was required. Rearrangements were classified as productive when the CDR3 lacked stop codons and remained in frame with V and J, and all other rearrangements were classified as non-productive. Following IMGT convention, CDR3 was defined as the stretch from the second conserved V-encoded cysteine to the conserved J-encoded phenylalanine. The earlier analysis of about 590 of the donors excluded sequences that lacked an unambiguous match to a single V gene segment. In an earlier analysis of 450 to 700 of the donors, V segments were called functional above 56.7% productive rearrangements and were called segregating when the between-donor standard deviation exceeded 5%. To diagnose cytomegalovirus status from the catalog of TCR beta chain sequences, a statistical classification framework was built. V and J gene assignment, in a later analysis, came from comparing TCR nucleotide sequences with IMGT/GENE-DB human TR gene sequences. In a later analysis, CDR3 sequences and most-parsimonious VDJ recombination scenarios were assigned using the TCRdist pipeline. In a later analysis, every TCR beta chain was defined by the combination of its CDR3 amino acid sequence and its V-gene family, and reads without a unique V-gene family were dropped. In a later analysis, around 650 highly shared, low-generation-probability nucleotide sequences were removed to address suspected cross-contamination and a sequencing artifact. In a later analysis, a clonal expansion index was calculated for each public chain from normalized within-repertoire ranks of inferred template counts. In a later analysis, generation probabilities were computed using a VDJ recombination model fitted to out-of-frame rearrangements, and the results were checked against IGoR. In a later analysis, hypergeometric tests were used to score TCR-TCR, TCR-HLA and TCR-CMV co-occurrence, with a repertoire-size bias correction applied to TCR pairs. False discovery rates were estimated in a later analysis by permuting HLA or CMV assignments 20 times. In a later analysis, co-occurring TCRs were grouped using DBSCAN, and TCRdist sequence similarity was added for clustering within HLA-allele-positive subsets. Co-occurrence clustering excluded repertoires with fewer than 30,000 or more than 120,000 public chains, plus five with anomalous nucleotide sharing. Here the immuneACCESS table is served through TCRdb, limited to in-frame sequences with V and J called. Missing clones are a known gap in these copies; in checked studies unresolved V genes cover under half, and the rest lacks a known reason. The V and J calls and clone size are taken from that table; D and trimming were inferred from the DNA. The table for this sample lists 110,000 or so clones; around 76% of them were counted only once. Over 8% of the sample goes to the ten largest clones.

This TCR derives from a man aged 40-55 years in good health and CMV-seropositive. Sequenced input: PBMCs.

The CDR3 here reads CASSPYSNQPQHF. The DNA is as follows: TGTGCCAGCTCACCTTATAGCAATCAGCCCCAGCATTTT. Recombination linked TRBV18 to TRBJ1-5; no D gene is confidently identified. CDR1 and CDR2, looked up from the germline V gene, are KGHSH and LQKENI. Including cysteine and phenylalanine, the CDR3 has 13 amino acids. Of all the DNA, just the CDR3 is kept, 39 bases in frame from base 1. V loses 3 bases of germline sequence and J loses 0 bases, and the interval between the two ends is 3 bases.